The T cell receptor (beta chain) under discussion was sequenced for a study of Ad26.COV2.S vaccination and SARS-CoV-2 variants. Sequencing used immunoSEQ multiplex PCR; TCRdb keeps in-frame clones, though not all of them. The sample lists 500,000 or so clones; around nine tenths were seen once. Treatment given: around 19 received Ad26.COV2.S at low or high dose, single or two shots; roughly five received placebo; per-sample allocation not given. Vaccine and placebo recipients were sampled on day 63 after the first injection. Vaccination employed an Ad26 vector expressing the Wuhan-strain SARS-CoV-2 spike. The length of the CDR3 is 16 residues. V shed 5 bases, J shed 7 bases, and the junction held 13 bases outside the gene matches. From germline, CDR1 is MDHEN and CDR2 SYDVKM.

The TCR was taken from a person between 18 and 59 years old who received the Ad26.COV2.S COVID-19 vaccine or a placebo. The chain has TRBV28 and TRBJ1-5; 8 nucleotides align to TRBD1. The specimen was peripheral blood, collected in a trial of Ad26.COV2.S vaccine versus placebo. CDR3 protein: CASSPTQGAHRQPQHF. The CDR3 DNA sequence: TGTGCCAGCAGTCCTACTCAGGGGGCGCATCGCCAGCCCCAGCATTTT.